These T cell receptor beta chains were read from a single sample in a study of cytomegalovirus exposure and HLA in healthy donors. The repertoire was sequenced with immunoSEQ multiplex PCR; TCRdb's copy has only in-frame clones and lacks some. The sample yields around 150,000 clones, about 71% seen once. Sequenced input: PBMCs. The receptor set was obtained from a man aged 45-65 years in good health and CMV-seronegative. Each CDR3 is given with its conserved first and last residue. D genes are given only for firm matches. Size is stated for part of the rows, as once, few or many counts, or as a class when the clone is expanded.

TRBV28	TRBD1	TRBJ1-6	NA	CASSDRDSPLHF	TGTGCCAGCAGTGACAGGGATTCACCCCTCCACTTT
TRBV28	NA	TRBJ1-6	NA	CASSTRQVYNSPLHF	TGTGCCAGCAGTACCCGACAGGTTTATAATTCACCCCTCCACTTT
TRBV5-8	NA	TRBJ1-4	NA	CASSLENLQGPTNEKLFF	TGTGCCAGCAGCTTGGAGAACCTACAGGGACCAACTAATGAAAAACTGTTTTTT
TRBV6-7	NA	TRBJ1-1	once	CASSSTPVSEAFF	TGTGCCAGCAGTTCAACCCCGGTTAGTGAAGCTTTCTTT
TRBV5-1	NA	TRBJ2-5	NA	CASRQPSGETQYF	TGCGCCAGCAGGCAGCCCTCGGGGGAGACCCAGTACTTC
TRBV6-5	NA	TRBJ2-7	NA	CASSYSRAASSYEQYF	TGTGCCAGCAGTTACTCGCGAGCGGCGAGCTCCTACGAGCAGTACTTC
TRBV6-1	NA	TRBJ2-7	NA	CASSEDRGAIDEQYF	TGTGCCAGCAGTGAGGACCGGGGGGCGATCGACGAGCAGTACTTC
TRBV6-5	NA	TRBJ2-1	NA	CASSYSGRAYNEQFF	TGTGCCAGCAGTTATAGCGGTAGAGCCTACAATGAGCAGTTCTTC
TRBV10-3	NA	TRBJ1-2	NA	CAISESEVRRGGYTF	TGTGCCATCAGTGAGTCAGAGGTCCGGAGAGGTGGCTACACCTTC
TRBV14	TRBD1	TRBJ2-5	NA	CASRPSGQGGGKTQYF	TGTGCCAGCAGACCCTCCGGACAGGGGGGTGGTAAGACCCAGTACTTC
TRBV6-5	NA	TRBJ1-6	NA	CASSYSAGRGSPLHF	TGTGCCAGCAGTTACTCTGCGGGAAGAGGTTCACCCCTCCACTTT
TRBV6-1	NA	TRBJ2-7	NA	CASRHIEQYF	TGTGCCAGCAGACACATCGAGCAGTACTTC
TRBV28	TRBD1	TRBJ1-2	once	CASRETGGNYGYTF	TGTGCCAGCAGGGAGACAGGGGGCAACTATGGCTACACCTTC
TRBV2	TRBD2	TRBJ2-2	NA	CASSEPSLAGVTGELFF	TGTGCCAGCAGTGAGCCCTCACTAGCGGGGGTTACCGGGGAGCTGTTTTTT
TRBV20-1	NA	TRBJ2-7	NA	CSANRDGEQYF	TGCAGTGCAAACAGGGACGGCGAGCAGTACTTC
TRBV2	TRBD1	TRBJ2-5	NA	CASTRETGDQETQYF	TGTGCCAGCACCAGAGAGACAGGGGACCAAGAGACCCAGTACTTC
TRBV5-1	TRBD2	TRBJ2-3	NA	CASYFFGGATDTQYF	TGCGCCAGCTACTTTTTCGGGGGGGCCACAGATACGCAGTATTTT
TRBV28	NA	TRBJ1-2	NA	CASSLVRYGYTF	TGTGCCAGCAGCCTTGTCCGTTATGGCTACACCTTC
TRBV5-5	NA	TRBJ1-4	once	CASTLGGAGSEKLFF	TGTGCCAGCACCCTAGGGGGGGCGGGTAGTGAAAAACTGTTTTTT
TRBV13	NA	TRBJ1-2	few	CASSLGTPELCTF	TGTGCCAGCAGCTTAGGGACACCCGAGCTTTGCACCTTC
TRBV15	TRBD2	TRBJ2-5	NA	CATSRSGLAGLETQYF	TGTGCCACCAGCAGATCGGGACTAGCGGGGCTAGAGACCCAGTACTTC
TRBV29-1	TRBD1	TRBJ1-2	few	CSVPRDRGYGYTF	TGCAGCGTTCCTAGGGACAGGGGTTATGGCTACACCTTC
TRBV5-8	NA	TRBJ1-2	NA	CASSLGGDYGYTF	TGTGCCAGCAGCTTGGGGGGGGACTATGGCTACACCTTC
TRBV7-3	NA	TRBJ2-3	NA	CASSLDRVESTQYF	TGTGCCAGCAGCTTAGACCGGGTGGAGAGTACGCAGTATTTT
TRBV2	NA	TRBJ2-7	NA	CASTRGNEQYF	TGTGCCAGCACCAGGGGCAACGAGCAGTACTTC
TRBV5-1	TRBD2	TRBJ2-7	NA	CASSLALAGPSYEQYF	TGCGCCAGCAGCCTCGCCCTAGCGGGGCCTTCCTACGAGCAGTACTTC
TRBV9	NA	TRBJ1-2	once	CASSVEQGGGYTF	TGTGCCAGCAGCGTAGAACAGGGCGGTGGCTACACCTTC
TRBV6-1	TRBD1	TRBJ1-5	NA	CASSWDRGNQPQHF	TGTGCCAGCAGTTGGGACAGGGGGAATCAGCCCCAGCATTTT
TRBV19	TRBD1	TRBJ1-2	few	CASSRPFGTGVSLYGYTF	TGTGCCAGTAGTAGACCGTTCGGGACAGGGGTTTCTCTTTATGGCTACACCTTC
TRBV6-7	NA	TRBJ1-1	NA	CASSPGHLNTEAFF	TGTGCCAGCAGTCCCGGACACCTGAACACTGAAGCTTTCTTT
TRBV5-1	NA	TRBJ2-3	NA	CASSTDLPTQPQYF	TGCGCCAGCAGCACGGACTTGCCTACCCAACCGCAGTATTTT
TRBV11-3	TRBD1	TRBJ2-3	few	CASSLRQGDTDTQYF	TGTGCCAGCAGCTTGAGGCAGGGGGACACAGATACGCAGTATTTT
TRBV27	NA	TRBJ2-3	NA	CASSLKGGGLTDTQYF	TGTGCCAGCAGTTTAAAGGGGGGGGGCTTGACAGATACGCAGTATTTT
TRBV11-1	NA	TRBJ2-1	NA	CASSLESISYNEQFF	TGTGCCAGCAGCTTAGAGAGTATCTCCTACAATGAGCAGTTCTTC
TRBV7-9	NA	TRBJ2-3	few	CASTVDGGGTDTQYF	TGTGCCAGCACCGTTGACGGGGGTGGGACAGATACGCAGTATTTT
TRBV6-5	TRBD1	TRBJ1-1	NA	CASSPDRGTEAFF	TGTGCCAGCAGTCCGGACAGGGGCACTGAAGCTTTCTTT
TRBV13	TRBD1	TRBJ1-2	NA	CASSPWDRDYDGYTF	TGTGCCAGCAGCCCCTGGGACAGGGATTACGATGGCTACACCTTC